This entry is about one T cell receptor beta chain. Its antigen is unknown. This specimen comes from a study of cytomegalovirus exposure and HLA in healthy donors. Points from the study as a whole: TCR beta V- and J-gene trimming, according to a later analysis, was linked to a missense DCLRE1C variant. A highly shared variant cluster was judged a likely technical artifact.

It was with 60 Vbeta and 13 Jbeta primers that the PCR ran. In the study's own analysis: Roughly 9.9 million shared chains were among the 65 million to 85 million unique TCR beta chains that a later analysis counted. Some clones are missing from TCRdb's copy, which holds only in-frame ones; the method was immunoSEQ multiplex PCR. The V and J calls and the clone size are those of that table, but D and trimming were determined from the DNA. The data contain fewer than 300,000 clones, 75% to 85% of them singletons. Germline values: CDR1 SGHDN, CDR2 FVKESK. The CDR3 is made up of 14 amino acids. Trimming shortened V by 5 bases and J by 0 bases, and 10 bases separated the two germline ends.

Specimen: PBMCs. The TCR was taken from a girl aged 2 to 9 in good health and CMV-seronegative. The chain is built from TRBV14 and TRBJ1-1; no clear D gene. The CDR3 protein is CASSAQRMNTEAFF. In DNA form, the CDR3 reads TGTGCCAGCAGCGCGCAACGAATGAACACTGAAGCTTTCTTT.